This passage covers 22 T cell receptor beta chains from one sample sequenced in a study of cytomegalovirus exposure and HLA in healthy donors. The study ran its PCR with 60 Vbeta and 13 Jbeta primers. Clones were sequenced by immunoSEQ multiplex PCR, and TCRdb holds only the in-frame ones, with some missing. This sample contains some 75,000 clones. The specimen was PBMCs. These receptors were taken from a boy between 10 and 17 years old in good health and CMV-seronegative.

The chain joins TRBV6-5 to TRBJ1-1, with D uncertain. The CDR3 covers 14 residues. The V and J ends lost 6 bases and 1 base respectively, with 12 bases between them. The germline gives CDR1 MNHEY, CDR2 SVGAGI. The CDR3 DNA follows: TGTGCCAGCAGACCCCCGCAACAGAACACTGAAGCTTTCTTT. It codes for CASRPPQQNTEAFF.

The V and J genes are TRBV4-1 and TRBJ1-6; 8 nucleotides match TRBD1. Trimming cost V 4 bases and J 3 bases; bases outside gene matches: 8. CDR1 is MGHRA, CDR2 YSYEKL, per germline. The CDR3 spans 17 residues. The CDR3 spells CASSRRSQGVYNSPLHF. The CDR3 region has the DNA TGCGCCAGCAGCCGCCGGTCACAGGGGGTCTATAATTCACCCCTCCACTTT.

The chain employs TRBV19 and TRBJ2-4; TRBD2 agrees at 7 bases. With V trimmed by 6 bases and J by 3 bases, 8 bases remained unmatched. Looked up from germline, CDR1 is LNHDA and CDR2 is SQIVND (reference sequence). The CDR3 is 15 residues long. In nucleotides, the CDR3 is TGTGCCAGTAGCCCCTGGGGAGGGTTCAAAAACATTCAGTACTTC. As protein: CASSPWGGFKNIQYF. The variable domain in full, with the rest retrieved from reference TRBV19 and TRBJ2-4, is DGGITQSPKYLFRKEGQNVTLSCEQNLNHDAMYWYRQDPGQGLRLIYYSQIVNDFQKGDIAEGYSVSREKKESFPLTVTSAQKNPTAFYLCASSPWGGFKNIQYFGAGTRLSVL.

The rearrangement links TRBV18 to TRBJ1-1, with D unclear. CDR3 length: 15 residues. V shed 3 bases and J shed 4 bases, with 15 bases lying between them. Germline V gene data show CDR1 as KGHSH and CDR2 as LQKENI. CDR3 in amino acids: CASSPPGGQVTEAFF. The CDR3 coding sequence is TGTGCCAGCTCACCCCCCGGTGGGCAGGTCACTGAAGCTTTCTTT.

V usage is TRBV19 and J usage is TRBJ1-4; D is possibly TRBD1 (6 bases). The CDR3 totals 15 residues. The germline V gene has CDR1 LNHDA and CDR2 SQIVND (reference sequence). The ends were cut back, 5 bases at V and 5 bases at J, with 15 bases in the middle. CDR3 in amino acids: CASSSATGPNEKLFF. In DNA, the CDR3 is TGTGCCAGTAGTTCAGCGACAGGACCAAATGAAAAACTGTTTTTT.

CDR3 residues: CASSKGLAGRSYNEQFF. The DNA for the CDR3 is TGTGCCAGCAGCAAGGGACTAGCGGGACGCTCCTACAATGAGCAGTTCTTC. This chain joins TRBV7-9 and TRBJ2-1; 13 nucleotides agree with TRBD2. This CDR3 is 17 amino acids long. Germline V gene sequence: CDR1 SEHNR, CDR2 FQNEAQ (reference sequence). V lost 5 bases, J lost 0 bases, and 4 bases stayed unmatched.

The CDR3 coding sequence is TGTGCCAGCAGCGTCGACAGTGTGAACACTGAAGCTTTCTTT. It encodes CASSVDSVNTEAFF. The genes are TRBV9 and TRBJ1-1, with D perhaps matching TRBD1 (5 bases). This CDR3 comprises 14 residues. The germline V gene has CDR1 SGDLS and CDR2 YYNGEE. The V end lost 2 bases, the J end lost 0 bases, and 8 bases lay between the germline ends.

CDR3 DNA sequence: TGTGCCGTCTGGGACAGGGGGATTGAAGCTTTCTTT. Amino acids: CAVWDRGIEAFF. V gene TRBV27 combines with J gene TRBJ1-1, with 11 bases that match TRBD1. CDR1 MNHEY and CDR2 SMNVEV come from the germline V gene (reference sequence). CDR3 size: 12 residues. The junction had 6 bases not matched to a gene; V was cut back by 11 bases and J by 7 bases.

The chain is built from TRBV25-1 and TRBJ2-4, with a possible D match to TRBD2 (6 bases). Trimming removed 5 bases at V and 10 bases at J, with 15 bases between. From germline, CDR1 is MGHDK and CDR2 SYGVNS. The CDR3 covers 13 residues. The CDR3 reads CASSTPGTAIQYF. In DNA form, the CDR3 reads TGTGCCAGCAGTACCCCCGGGACTGCAATTCAGTACTTC.

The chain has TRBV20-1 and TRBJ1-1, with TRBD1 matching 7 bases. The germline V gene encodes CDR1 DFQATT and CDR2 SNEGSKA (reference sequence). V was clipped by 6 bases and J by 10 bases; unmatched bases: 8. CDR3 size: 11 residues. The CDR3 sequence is CSAGIQGRAFF. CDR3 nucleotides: TGCAGTGCAGGGATACAGGGGCGAGCTTTCTTT.

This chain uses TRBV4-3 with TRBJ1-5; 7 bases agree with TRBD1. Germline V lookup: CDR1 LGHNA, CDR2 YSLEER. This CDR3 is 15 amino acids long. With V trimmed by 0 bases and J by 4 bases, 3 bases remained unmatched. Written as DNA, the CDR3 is TGCGCCAGCAGCCAAGATGGGACAGAAAATCAGCCCCAGCATTTT. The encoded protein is CASSQDGTENQPQHF.

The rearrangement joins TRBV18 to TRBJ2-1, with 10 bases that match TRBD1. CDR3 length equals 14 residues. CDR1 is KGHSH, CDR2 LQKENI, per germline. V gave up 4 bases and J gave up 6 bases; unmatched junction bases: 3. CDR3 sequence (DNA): TGTGCCAGCTCACGGGACAGGGGAAGCAATGAGCAGTTCTTC. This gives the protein CASSRDRGSNEQFF.

CDR3 in DNA: TGTGCCAGTAGTTCCCCAGGGCGCCCGGAAGGAAATGAGCAGTTCTTC. It encodes CASSSPGRPEGNEQFF. This chain links TRBV19 with TRBJ2-1; D perhaps matches TRBD1 (5 bases). This CDR3 spans 16 amino acids. V lost 5 bases to trimming and J lost 7 bases, with 21 bases between them. CDR1 LNHDA and CDR2 SQIVND come from the germline V gene (reference sequence).

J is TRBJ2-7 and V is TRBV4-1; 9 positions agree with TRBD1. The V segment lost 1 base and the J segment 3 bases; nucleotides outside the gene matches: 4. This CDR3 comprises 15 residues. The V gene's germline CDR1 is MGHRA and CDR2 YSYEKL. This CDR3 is CASSQGTGAIYEQYF. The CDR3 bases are TGCGCCAGCAGCCAAGGGACAGGGGCCATCTACGAGCAGTACTTC.

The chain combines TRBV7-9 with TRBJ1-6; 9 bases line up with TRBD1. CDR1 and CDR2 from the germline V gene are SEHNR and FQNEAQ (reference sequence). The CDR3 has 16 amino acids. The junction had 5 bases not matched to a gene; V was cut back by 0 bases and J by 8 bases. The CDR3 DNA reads TGTGCCAGCAGCTTAGCTTTACAGGGGGCCTATTCACCCCTCCACTTT. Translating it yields CASSLALQGAYSPLHF.

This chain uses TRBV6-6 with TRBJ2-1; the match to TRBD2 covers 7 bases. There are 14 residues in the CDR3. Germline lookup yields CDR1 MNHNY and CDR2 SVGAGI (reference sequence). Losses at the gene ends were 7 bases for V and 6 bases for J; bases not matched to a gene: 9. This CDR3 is CASTRGGSGNEQFF. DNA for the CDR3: TGTGCCAGCACCCGAGGCGGGAGTGGCAATGAGCAGTTCTTC.

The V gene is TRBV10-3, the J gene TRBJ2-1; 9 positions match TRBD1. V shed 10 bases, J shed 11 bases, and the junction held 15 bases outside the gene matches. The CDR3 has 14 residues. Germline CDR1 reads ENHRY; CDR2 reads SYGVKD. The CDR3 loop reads CATSPMGQGGKQFF. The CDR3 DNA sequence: TGTGCCACGAGCCCTATGGGACAGGGTGGGAAGCAGTTCTTC.

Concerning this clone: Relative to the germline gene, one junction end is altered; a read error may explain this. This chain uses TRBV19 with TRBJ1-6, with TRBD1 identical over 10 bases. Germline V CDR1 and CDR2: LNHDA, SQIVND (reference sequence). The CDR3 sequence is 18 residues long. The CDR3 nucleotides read TGTGCCAGTAGTTCACGTCCCGGGACAGGGGATTATAATTCACACCTCCACTTT. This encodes CASSSRPGTGDYNSHLHF.

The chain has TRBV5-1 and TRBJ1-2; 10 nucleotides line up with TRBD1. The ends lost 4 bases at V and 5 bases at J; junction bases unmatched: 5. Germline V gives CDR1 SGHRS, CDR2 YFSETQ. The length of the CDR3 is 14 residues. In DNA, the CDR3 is TGCGCCAGCAGCCACGGGACAGGGGTGTATGGCTACACCTTC. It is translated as CASSHGTGVYGYTF.

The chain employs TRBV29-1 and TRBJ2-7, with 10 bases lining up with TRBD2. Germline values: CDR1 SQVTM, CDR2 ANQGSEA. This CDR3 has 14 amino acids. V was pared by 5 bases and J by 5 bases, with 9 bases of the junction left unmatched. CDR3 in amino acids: CSVRLSGRGNEQYF. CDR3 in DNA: TGCAGCGTTCGATTGAGCGGGAGGGGAAACGAGCAGTACTTC.

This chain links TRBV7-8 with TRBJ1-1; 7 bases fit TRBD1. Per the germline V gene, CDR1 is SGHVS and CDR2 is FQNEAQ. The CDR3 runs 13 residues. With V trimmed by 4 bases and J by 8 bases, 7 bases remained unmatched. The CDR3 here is CASSSPGQPEAFF. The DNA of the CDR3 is TGTGCCAGCAGCTCCCCGGGACAGCCCGAAGCTTTCTTT. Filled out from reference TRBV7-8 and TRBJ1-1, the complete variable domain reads GAGVSQSPRYKVAKRGQDVALRCDPISGHVSLFWYQQALGQGPEFLTYFQNEAQLDKSGLPSDRFFAERPEGSVSTLKIQRTQQEDSAVYLCASSSPGQPEAFFGQGTRLTVV.

The CDR3 DNA reads as TGTGCCAGCAGCCAAGTAGCGGGGGGCACAGATACGCAGTATTTT. It yields the protein CASSQVAGGTDTQYF. The chain recombines TRBV14 with TRBJ2-3; 9 positions match TRBD2. The CDR3 consists of 15 residues. Per germline, CDR1 SGHDN and CDR2 FVKESK. The ends lost 1 base at V and 1 base at J; junction bases unmatched: 0.